The present T cell receptor beta chain was sequenced within a study of CD8 T cells in Susac syndrome. Reverse transcription of about 0.45 to 1 ug RNA was performed with random hexamers. Multiplex immunoSEQ PCR targeted 54 Vbeta and 13 Jbeta TCR beta segments. TCRdb passed the immunoSEQ multiplex PCR reads through MiXCR, listing each CDR3 protein once. The table includes 150,000 to 250,000 distinct CDR3 sequences, around 96% detected once. The junction had 6 bases not matched to a gene; V was cut back by 3 bases and J by 4 bases. Germline V gives CDR1 SGDLS, CDR2 YYNGEE. This CDR3 is 14 amino acids long.

The material sequenced was CD4+ T cells from PBMCs. The J gene is TRBJ2-7, the V gene TRBV9, with TRBD1 identical over 8 bases. This TCR was recovered from a human donor with multiple sclerosis. As DNA, the CDR3 is TGTGCCAGCAGCGGTGGACAGGGTACGTACGAGCAGTACTTC. This codes for CASSGGQGTYEQYF.